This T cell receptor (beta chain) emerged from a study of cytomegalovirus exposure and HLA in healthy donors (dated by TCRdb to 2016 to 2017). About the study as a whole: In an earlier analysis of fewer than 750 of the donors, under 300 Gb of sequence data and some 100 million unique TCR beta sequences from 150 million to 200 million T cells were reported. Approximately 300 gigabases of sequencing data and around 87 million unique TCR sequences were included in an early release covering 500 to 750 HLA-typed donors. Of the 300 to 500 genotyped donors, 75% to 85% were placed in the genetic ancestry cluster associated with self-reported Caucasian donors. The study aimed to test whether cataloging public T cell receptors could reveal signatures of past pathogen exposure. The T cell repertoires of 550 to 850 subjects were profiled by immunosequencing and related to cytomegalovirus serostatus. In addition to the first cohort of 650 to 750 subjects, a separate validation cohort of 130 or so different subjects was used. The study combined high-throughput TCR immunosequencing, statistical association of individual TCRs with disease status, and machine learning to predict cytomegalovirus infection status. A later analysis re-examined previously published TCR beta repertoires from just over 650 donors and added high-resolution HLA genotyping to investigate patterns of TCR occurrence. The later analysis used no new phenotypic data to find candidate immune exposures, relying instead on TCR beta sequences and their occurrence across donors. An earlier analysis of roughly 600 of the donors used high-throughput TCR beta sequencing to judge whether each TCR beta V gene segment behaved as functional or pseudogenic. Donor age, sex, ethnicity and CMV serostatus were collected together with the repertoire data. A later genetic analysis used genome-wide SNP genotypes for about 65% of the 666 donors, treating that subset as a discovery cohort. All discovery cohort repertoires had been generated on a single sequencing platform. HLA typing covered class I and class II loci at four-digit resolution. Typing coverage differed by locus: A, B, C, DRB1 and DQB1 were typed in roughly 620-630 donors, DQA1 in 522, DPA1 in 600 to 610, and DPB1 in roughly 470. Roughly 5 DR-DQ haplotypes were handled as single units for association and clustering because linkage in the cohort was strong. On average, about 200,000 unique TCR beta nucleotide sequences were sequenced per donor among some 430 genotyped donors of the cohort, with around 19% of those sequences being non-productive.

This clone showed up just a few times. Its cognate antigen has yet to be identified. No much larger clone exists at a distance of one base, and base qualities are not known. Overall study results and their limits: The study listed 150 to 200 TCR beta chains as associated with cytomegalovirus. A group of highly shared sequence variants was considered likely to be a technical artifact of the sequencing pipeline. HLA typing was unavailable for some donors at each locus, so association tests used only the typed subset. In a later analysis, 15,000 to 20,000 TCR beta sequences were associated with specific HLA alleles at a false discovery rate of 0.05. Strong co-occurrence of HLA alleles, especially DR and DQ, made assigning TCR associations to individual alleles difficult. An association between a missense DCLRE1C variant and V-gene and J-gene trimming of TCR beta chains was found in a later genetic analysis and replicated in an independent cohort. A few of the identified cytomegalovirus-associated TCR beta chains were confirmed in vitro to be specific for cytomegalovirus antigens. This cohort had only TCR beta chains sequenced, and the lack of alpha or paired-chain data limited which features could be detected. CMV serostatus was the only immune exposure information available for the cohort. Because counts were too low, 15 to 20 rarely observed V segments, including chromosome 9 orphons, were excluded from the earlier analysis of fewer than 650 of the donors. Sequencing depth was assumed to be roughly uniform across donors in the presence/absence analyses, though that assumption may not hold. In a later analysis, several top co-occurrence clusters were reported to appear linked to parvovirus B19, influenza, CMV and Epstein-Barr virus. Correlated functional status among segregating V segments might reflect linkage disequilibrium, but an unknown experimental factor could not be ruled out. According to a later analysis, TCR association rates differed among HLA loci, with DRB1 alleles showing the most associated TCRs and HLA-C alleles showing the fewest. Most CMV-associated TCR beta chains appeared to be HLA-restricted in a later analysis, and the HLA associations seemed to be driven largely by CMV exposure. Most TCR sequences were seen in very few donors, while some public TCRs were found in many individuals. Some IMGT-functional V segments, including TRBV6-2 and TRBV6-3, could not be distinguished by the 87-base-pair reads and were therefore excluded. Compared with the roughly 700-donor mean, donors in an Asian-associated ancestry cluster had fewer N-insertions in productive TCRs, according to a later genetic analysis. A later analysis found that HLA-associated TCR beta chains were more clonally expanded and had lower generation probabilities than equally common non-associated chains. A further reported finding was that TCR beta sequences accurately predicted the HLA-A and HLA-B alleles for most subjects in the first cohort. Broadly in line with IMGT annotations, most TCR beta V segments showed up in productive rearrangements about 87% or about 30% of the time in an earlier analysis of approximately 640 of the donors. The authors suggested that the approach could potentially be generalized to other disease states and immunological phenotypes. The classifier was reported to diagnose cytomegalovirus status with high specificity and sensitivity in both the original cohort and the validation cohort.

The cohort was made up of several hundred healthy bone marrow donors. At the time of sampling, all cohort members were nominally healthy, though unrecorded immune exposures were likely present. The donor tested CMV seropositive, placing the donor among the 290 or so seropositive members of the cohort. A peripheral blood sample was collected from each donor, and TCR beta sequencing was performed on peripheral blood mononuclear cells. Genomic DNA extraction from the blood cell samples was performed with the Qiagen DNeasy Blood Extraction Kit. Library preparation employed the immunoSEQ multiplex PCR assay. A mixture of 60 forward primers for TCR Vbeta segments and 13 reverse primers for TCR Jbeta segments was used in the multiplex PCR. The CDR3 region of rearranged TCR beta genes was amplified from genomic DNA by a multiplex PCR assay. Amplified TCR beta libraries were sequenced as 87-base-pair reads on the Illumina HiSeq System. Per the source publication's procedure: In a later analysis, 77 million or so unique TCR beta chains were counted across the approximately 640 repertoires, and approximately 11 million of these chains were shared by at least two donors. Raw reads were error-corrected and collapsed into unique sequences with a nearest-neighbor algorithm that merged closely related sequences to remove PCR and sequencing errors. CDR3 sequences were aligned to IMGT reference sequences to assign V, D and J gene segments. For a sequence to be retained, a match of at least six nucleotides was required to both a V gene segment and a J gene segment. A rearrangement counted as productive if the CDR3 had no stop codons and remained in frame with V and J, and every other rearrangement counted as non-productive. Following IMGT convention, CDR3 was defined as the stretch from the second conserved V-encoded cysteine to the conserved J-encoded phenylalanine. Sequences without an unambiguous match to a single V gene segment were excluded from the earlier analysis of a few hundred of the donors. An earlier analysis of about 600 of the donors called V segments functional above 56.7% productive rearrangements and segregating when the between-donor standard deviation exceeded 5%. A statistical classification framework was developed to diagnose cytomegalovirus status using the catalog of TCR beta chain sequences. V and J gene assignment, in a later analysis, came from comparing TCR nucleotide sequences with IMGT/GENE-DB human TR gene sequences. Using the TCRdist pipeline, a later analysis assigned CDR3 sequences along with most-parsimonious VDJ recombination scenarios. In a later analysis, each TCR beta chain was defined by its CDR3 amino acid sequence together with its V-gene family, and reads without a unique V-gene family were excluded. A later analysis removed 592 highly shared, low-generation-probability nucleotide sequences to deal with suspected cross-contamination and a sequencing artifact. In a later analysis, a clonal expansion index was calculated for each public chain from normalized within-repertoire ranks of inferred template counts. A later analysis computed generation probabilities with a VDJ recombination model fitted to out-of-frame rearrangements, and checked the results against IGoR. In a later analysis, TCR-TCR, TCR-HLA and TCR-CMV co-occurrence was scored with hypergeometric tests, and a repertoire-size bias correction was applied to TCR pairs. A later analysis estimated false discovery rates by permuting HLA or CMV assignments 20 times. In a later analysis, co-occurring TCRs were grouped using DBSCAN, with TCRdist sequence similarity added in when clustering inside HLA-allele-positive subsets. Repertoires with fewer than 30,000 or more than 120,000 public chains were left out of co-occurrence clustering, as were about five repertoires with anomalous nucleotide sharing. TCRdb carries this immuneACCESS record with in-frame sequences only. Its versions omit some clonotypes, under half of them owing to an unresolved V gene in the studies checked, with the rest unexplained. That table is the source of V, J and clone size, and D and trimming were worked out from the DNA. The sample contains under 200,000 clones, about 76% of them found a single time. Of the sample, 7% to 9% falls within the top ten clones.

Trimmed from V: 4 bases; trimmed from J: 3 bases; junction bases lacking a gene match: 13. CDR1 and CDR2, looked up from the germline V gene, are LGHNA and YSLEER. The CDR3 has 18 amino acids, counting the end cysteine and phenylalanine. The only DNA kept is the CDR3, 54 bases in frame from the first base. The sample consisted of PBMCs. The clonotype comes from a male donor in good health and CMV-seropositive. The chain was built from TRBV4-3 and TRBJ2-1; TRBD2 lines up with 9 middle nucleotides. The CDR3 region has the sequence CASSLNPIAGEDYNEQFF. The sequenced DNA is TGCGCCAGCAGCCTAAACCCAATAGCGGGGGAGGACTACAATGAGCAGTTCTTC.